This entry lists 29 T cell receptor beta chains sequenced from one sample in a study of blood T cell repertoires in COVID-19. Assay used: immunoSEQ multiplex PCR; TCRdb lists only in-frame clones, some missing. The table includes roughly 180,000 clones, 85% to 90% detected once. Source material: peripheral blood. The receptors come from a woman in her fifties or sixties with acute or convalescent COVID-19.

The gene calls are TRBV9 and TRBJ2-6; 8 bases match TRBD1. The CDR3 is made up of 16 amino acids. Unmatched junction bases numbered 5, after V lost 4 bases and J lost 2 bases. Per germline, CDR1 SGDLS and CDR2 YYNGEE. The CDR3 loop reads CASSPTQGAGANVLTF. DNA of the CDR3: TGTGCCAGCAGCCCAACACAGGGGGCTGGGGCCAACGTCCTGACTTTC.

This chain's CDR3 is CASSEQGGMNTEAFF. The DNA for the CDR3 is TGTGCCAGCAGTGAACAAGGGGGCATGAACACTGAAGCTTTCTTT. The V and J genes are TRBV6-1 and TRBJ1-1, with 7 nucleotides matching TRBD1. V gave up 2 bases and J gave up 0 bases; unmatched junction bases: 3. The germline V gene encodes CDR1 MNHNS and CDR2 SASEGT. The CDR3 totals 15 residues.

The CDR3 spells CASSIILTGGYGYTF. The CDR3 DNA follows: TGTGCCAGTAGTATTATCCTGACAGGGGGCTATGGCTACACCTTC. The chain is built from TRBV19 and TRBJ1-2; 9 nucleotides match TRBD1. The V segment lost 3 bases and the J segment 4 bases; nucleotides outside the gene matches: 6. The CDR3 has 15 residues. CDR1 is LNHDA and CDR2 is SQIVND in the germline V gene (reference sequence).

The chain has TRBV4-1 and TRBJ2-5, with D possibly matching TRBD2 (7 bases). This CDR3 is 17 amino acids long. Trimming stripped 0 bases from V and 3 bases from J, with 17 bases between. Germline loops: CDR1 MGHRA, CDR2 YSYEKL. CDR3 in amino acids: CASSQEGGRAGEETQYF. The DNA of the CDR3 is TGCGCCAGCAGCCAAGAAGGGGGTAGGGCGGGAGAAGAGACCCAGTACTTC.

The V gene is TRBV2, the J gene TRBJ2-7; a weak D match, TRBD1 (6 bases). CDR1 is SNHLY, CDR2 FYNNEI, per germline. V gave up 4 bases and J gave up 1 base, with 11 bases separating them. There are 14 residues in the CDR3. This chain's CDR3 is CASSVAGQSYEQYV. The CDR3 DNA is TGTGCCAGCAGTGTTGCAGGACAGTCCTACGAGCAGTACGTC.

The chain's CDR3 is CASSEPLGASVRRNEQFF. CDR3 sequence (DNA): TGTGCCAGCAGTGAACCACTTGGCGCTAGCGTAAGGAGGAATGAGCAGTTCTTC. The V and J genes are TRBV6-1 and TRBJ2-1, with a tentative D call TRBD2 (6 bases). The CDR3 length is 18 residues. CDR1 is MNHNS and CDR2 is SASEGT in the germline V gene. V was pared by 2 bases and J by 7 bases, with 24 bases between.

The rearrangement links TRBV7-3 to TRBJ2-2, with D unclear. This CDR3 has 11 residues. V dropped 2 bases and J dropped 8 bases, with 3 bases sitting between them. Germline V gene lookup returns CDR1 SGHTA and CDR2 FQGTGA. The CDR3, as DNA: TGTGCCAGCAGCTTATCGGGGGAGCTGTTTTTT. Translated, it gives CASSLSGELFF.

The DNA of the CDR3 is TGTGCCAGCAGTTTAGCGGCAGGGTTTGGCTACACCTTC. Encoded protein: CASSLAAGFGYTF. This sequence joins TRBV12-3 or TRBV12-4 and TRBJ1-2; a weak D match, TRBD1 (5 bases). The V end was cut by 0 bases, the J end by 7 bases, with 9 bases between. The CDR3 totals 13 residues.

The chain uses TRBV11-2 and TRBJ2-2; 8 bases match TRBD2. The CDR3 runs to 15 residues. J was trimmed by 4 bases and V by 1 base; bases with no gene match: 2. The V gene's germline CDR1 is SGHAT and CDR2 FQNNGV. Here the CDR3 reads CASSLAGGPTGELFF. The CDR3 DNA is TGTGCCAGCAGCTTAGCGGGAGGGCCCACCGGGGAGCTGTTTTTT.

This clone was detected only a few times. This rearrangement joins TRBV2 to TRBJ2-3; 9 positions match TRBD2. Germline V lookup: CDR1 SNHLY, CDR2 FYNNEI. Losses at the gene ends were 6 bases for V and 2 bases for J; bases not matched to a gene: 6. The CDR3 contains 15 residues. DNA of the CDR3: TGTGCCAGCAGATCTAGCGGGACCCTCACAGATACGCAGTATTTT. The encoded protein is CASRSSGTLTDTQYF.

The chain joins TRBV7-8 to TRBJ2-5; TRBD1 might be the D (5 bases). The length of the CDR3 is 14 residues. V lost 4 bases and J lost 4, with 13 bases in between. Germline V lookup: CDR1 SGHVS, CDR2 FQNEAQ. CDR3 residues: CASSSTSRVETQYF. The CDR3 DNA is TGTGCCAGCAGCTCGACCTCCAGGGTAGAGACCCAGTACTTC.

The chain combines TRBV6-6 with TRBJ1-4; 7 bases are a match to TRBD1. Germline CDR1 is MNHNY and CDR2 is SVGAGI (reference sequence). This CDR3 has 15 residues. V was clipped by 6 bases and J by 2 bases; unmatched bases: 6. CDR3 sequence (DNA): TGTGCCAGCAGCCCCCAGGGGGGCACTAATGAAAAACTGTTTTTT. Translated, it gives CASSPQGGTNEKLFF.

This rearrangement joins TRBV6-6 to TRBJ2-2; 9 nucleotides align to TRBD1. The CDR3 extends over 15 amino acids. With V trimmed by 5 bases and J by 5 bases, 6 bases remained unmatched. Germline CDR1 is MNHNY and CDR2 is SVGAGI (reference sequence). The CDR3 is CASSGTGLVTGELFF. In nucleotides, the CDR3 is TGTGCCAGCAGTGGGACAGGGTTGGTAACCGGGGAGCTGTTTTTT.

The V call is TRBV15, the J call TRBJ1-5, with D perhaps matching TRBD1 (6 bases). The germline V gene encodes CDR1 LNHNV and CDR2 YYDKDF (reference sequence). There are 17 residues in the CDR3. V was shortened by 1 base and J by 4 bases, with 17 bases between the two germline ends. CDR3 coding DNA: TGTGCCACCAGCAGAGTAGTCGGGGTGGGGGCGAATCAGCCCCAGCATTTT. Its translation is CATSRVVGVGANQPQHF.

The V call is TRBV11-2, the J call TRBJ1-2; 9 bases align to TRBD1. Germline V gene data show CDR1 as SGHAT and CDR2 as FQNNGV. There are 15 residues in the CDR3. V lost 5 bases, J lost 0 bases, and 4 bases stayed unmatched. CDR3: CASSRDREANYGYTF. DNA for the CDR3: TGTGCCAGCAGCCGGGACAGGGAAGCTAACTATGGCTACACCTTC.

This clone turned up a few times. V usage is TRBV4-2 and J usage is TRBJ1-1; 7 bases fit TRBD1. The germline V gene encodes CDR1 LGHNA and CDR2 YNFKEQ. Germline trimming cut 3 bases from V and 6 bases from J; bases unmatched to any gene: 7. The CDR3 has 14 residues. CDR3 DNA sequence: TGTGCCAGCAGCCACTCAACAGGGGACGCTGAAGCTTTCTTT. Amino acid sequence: CASSHSTGDAEAFF.

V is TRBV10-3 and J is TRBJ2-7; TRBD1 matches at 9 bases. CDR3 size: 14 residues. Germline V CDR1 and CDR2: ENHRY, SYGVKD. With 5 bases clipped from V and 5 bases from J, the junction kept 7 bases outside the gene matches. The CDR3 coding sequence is TGTGCCATCAGTCCTACGGGACAGGGTAACGAGCAGTACTTC. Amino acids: CAISPTGQGNEQYF.

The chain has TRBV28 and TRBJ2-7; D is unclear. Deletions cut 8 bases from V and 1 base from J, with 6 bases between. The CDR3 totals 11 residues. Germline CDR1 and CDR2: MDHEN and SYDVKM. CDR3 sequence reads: CASGLSYEQYF. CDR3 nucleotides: TGTGCCAGCGGGCTTTCCTACGAGCAGTACTTC. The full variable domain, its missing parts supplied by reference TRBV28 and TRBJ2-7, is DVKVTQSSRYLVKRTGEKVFLECVQDMDHENMFWYRQDPGLGLRLIYFSYDVKMKEKGDIPEGYSVSREKKERFSLILESASTNQTSMYLCASGLSYEQYFGPGTRLTVT.

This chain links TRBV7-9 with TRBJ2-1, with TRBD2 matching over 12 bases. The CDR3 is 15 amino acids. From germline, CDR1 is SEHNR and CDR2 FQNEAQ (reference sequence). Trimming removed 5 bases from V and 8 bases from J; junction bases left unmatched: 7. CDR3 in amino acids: CASSRTSGNWDEQFF. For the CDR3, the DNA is TGTGCCAGCAGCCGGACTAGCGGGAATTGGGATGAGCAGTTCTTC.

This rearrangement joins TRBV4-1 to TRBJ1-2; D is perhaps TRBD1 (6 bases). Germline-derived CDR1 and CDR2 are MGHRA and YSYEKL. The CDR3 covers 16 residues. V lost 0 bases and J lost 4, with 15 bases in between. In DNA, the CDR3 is TGCGCCAGCAGCCAAGAGGAAGCGCTAGGGGGCTATGGCTACACCTTC. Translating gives CASSQEEALGGYGYTF.

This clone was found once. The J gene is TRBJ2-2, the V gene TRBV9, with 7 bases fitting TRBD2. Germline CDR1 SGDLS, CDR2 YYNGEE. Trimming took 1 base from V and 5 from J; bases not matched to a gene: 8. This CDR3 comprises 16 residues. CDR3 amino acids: CASSVFAGAGTGELFF. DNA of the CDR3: TGTGCCAGCAGCGTATTTGCGGGAGCCGGTACCGGGGAGCTGTTTTTT.

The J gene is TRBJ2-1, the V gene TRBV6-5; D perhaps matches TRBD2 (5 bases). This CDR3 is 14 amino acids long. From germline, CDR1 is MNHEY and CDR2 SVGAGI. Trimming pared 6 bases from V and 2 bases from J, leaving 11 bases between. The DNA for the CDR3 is TGTGCCAGCAGACTTAGCGACGCCTACAATGAGCAGTTCTTC. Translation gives CASRLSDAYNEQFF.

CDR3 loop: CASRLAGYAGELFF. CDR3 in DNA: TGTGCCTCCAGACTAGCGGGATATGCCGGGGAGCTGTTTTTT. The rearrangement links TRBV6-5 to TRBJ2-2; TRBD2 aligns across 11 bases. V lost 11 bases and J lost 6; bases outside the gene matches: 8. The CDR3 consists of 14 residues. Germline CDR1 is MNHEY and CDR2 is SVGAGI.

CDR3 DNA sequence: TGTGCCAGCAGCCCCGGGGGGGGGTGGGACACTGAAGCTTTCTTT. The encoded protein is CASSPGGGWDTEAFF. This sequence joins TRBV5-4 and TRBJ1-1, with a tentative D call TRBD1 (5 bases). V was shortened by 4 bases and J by 3 bases, with 16 bases between the two germline ends. CDR1 SGHNT and CDR2 YYREEE come from the germline V gene (reference sequence). The CDR3 has 15 amino acids.

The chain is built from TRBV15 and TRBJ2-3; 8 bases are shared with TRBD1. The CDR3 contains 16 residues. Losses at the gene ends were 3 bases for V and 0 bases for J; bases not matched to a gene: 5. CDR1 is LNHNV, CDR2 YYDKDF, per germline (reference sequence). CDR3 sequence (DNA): TGTGCCACCAGCAGGATTGGACAGGGAAGCACAGATACGCAGTATTTT. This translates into CATSRIGQGSTDTQYF.

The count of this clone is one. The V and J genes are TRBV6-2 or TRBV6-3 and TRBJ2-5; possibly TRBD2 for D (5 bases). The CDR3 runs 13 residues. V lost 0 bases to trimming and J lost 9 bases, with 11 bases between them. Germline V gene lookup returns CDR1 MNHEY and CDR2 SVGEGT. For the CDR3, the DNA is TGTGCCAGCAGTTACTCGGCGGGCTACGCCCAGTACTTC. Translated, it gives CASSYSAGYAQYF.

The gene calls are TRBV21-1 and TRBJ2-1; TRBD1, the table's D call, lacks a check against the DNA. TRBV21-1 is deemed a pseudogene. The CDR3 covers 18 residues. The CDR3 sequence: CASTPGTGSMCGTNEQFF. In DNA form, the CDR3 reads TGTGCCAGCACACCGGGGACAGGGTCGATGTGCGGGACAAATGAGCAGTTCTTC.

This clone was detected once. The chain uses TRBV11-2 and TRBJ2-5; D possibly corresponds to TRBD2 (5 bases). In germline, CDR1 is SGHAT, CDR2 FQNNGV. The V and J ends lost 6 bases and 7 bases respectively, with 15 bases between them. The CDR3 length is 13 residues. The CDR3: CASSLLERGTQYF. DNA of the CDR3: TGTGCCAGCAGTCTTCTAGAACGGGGGACCCAGTACTTC. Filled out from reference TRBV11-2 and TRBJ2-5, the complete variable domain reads EAGVAQSPRYKIIEKRQSVAFWCNPISGHATLYWYQQILGQGPKLLIQFQNNGVVDDSQLPKDRFSAERLKGVDSTLKIQPAKLEDSAVYLCASSLLERGTQYFGPGTRLLVL.

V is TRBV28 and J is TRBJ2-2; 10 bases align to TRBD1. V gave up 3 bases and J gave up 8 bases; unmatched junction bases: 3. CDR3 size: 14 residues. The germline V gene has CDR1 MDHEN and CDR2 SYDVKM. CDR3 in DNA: TGTGCCAGCAGTTTTGGACAGGGGGTTGGGGAGCTGTTTTTT. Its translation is CASSFGQGVGELFF.